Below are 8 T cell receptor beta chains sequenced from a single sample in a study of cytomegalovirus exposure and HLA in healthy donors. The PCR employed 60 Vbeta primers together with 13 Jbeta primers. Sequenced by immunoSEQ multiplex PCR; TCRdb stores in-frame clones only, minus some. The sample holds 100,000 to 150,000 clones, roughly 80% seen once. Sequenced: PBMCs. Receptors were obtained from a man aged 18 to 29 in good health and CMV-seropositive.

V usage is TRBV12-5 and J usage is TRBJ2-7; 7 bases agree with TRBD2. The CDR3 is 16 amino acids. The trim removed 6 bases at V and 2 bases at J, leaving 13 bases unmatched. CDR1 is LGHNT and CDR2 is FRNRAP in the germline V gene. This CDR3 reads CASGRRGPAGTYEQYF. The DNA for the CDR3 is TGTGCTAGTGGGCGAAGGGGACCAGCGGGAACCTACGAGCAGTACTTC.

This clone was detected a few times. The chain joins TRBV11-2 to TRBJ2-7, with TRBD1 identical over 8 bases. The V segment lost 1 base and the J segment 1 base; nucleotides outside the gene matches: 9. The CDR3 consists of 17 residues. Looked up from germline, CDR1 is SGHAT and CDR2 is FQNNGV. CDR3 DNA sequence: TGTGCCAGCAGCTTAGGCCTGACAGGGGCGGATTCCTACGAGCAGTACTTC. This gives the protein CASSLGLTGADSYEQYF. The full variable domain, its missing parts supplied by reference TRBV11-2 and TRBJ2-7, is EAGVAQSPRYKIIEKRQSVAFWCNPISGHATLYWYQQILGQGPKLLIQFQNNGVVDDSQLPKDRFSAERLKGVDSTLKIQPAKLEDSAVYLCASSLGLTGADSYEQYFGPGTRLTVT.

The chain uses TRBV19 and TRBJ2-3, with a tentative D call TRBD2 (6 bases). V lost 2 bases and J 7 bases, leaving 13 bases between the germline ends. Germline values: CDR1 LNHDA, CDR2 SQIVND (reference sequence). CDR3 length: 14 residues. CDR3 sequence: CASSILGGTNTQYF. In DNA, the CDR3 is TGTGCCAGTAGTATACTTGGGGGGACGAATACGCAGTATTTT.

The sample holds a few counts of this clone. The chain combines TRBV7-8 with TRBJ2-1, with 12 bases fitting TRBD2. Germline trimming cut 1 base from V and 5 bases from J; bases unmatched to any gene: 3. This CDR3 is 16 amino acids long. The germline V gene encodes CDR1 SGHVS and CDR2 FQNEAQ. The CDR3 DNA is TGTGCCAGCAGCTTAGTAGGACTAGCGGGGAACAATGAGCAGTTCTTC. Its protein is CASSLVGLAGNNEQFF.

CDR3 sequence: CASSLVQGGSGELFF. For the CDR3, the DNA is TGCGCCAGCAGCTTAGTTCAGGGAGGTTCCGGGGAGCTGTTTTTT. V usage is TRBV5-1 and J usage is TRBJ2-2; D is perhaps TRBD2 (6 bases). V gave up 2 bases and J gave up 6 bases, with 14 bases separating them. The germline V gene has CDR1 SGHRS and CDR2 YFSETQ. The CDR3 runs 15 residues. The entire variable domain, with the rest obtained from reference TRBV5-1 and TRBJ2-2, is as follows: KAGVTQTPRYLIKTRGQQVTLSCSPISGHRSVSWYQQTPGQGLQFLFEYFSETQRNKGNFPGRFSGRQFSNSRSEMNVSTLELGDSALYLCASSLVQGGSGELFFGEGSRLTVL.

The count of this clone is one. The CDR3: CASSSTGTGAGNTIYF. The CDR3 DNA is TGTGCCAGCAGCTCCACCGGGACAGGAGCTGGAAACACCATATATTTT. This sequence joins TRBV5-6 and TRBJ1-3; 8 bases fit TRBD1. Germline CDR1 reads SGHDT; CDR2 reads YYEEEE. The CDR3 loop spans 16 amino acids. Trimming cost V 3 bases and J 2 bases; bases outside gene matches: 7.

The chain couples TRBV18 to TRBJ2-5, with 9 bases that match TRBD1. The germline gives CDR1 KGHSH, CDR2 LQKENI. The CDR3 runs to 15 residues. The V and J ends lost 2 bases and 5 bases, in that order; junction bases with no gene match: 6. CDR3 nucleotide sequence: TGTGCCAGCTCACCAACGACAGGGGGTCTGGAGACCCAGTACTTC. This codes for CASSPTTGGLETQYF.

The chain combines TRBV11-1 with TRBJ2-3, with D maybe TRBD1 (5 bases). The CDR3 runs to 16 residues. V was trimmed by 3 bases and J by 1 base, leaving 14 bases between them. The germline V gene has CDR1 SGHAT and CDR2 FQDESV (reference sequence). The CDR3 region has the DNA TGTGCCAGCAGCTTTGGTTTAGGGGCCGGCACAGATACGCAGTATTTT. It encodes CASSFGLGAGTDTQYF.